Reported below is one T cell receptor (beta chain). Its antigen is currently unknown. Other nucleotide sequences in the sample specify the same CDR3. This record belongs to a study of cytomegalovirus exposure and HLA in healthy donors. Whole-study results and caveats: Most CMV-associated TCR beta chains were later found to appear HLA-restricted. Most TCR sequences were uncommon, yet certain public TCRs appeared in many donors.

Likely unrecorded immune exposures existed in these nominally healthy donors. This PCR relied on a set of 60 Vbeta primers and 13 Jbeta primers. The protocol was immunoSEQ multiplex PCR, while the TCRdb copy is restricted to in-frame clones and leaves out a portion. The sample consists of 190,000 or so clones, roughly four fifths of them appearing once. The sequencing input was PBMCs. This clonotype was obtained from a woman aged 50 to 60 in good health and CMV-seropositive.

CDR3 sequence: CASSDAGSPLHF. Here the CDR3 DNA reads TGTGCCAGCAGCGATGCAGGATCCCCCCTCCACTTT. The V and J genes are TRBV9 and TRBJ1-6; D gene uncertain. The germline CDR1 and CDR2 sequences are SGDLS and YYNGEE. The ends were cut back, 3 bases at V and 13 bases at J, with 11 bases in the middle. This CDR3 has 12 amino acids.